The T cell receptor beta chain under discussion was sequenced for a study of read filtering for tumor transcriptome and immune sequencing. This library used roughly 430 ng RNA and molecular barcoded adaptors spanning alpha/delta and beta/gamma chains. Each CDR3 protein gets one entry after TCRdb re-called the reads with MiXCR. The repertoire holds 100,000 to 150,000 distinct CDR3 sequences, less than 15% seen once, with just under 8.5% in the top ten. Only a few counts were recorded for this clonotype. Given a much more abundant clone one base away, this may be a read error. The V gene's germline CDR1 is KGHDR and CDR2 SFDVKD. The CDR3 is made up of 20 amino acids.

The sequenced material came from a population of CD138-negative cells sorted from bone marrow. The rearrangement uses TRBV24-1 and TRBJ1-1; 7 bases are a match to TRBD1. The receptor was isolated from a donor at least 40 years old with multiple myeloma. The CDR3 reads CATSELRPKGGGQENTEALF. As DNA, the CDR3 is TGTGCCACCAGTGAACTTCGCCCTAAAGGGGGAGGACAGGAGAACACTGAAGCTCTCTTT.